A selection of T cell receptor beta chains follows, all from one sample in a study of T cell responses to AZD1222 COVID-19 vaccine. Repertoires were generated with immunoSEQ multiplex PCR, while TCRdb's copy carries only in-frame clones and drops some. The data contain roughly 180,000 clones, 80% to 90% of them singletons. The material sequenced was peripheral blood, taken on day 0 of AZD1222 vaccination. The receptors stem from an adult in good health. Each CDR3 is given with its conserved first and last residue. A D gene is named only where the DNA matches it firmly. Some rows mark clone size as missing; the rest say once, few, many or name a class of expanded clone.

v_gene,len,j_gene,abundance,d_gene,CDR3nt,CDR3aa
TRBV28,15,TRBJ2-7,-,-,TGTGCCAGCAGTTTAGGCCAAGGTAGGGCGCACGAGCAGTACTTC,CASSLGQGRAHEQYF
TRBV5-1,13,TRBJ1-2,-,-,TGCGCCAGCAGCCCGGCAAAGGAGAATGGCTACACCTTC,CASSPAKENGYTF
TRBV14,16,TRBJ2-3,-,-,TGTGCCAGCAGCCTAACGCAGGTCACATGGACAGATACGCAGTATTTT,CASSLTQVTWTDTQYF
TRBV5-1,17,TRBJ1-2,-,TRBD1,TGCGCCAGCAGCTTGGGGGGATCGGACAGGCCTAACTATGGCTACACCTTC,CASSLGGSDRPNYGYTF
TRBV5-4,15,TRBJ1-6,-,TRBD1,TGTGCCAGCAGCTTAACCGACAGGGATAATTCACCCCTCCACTTT,CASSLTDRDNSPLHF
TRBV6-8,10,TRBJ2-2,-,-,TGTGCCAGCAGGCCCGGGGAGCTGTTTTTT,CASRPGELFF
TRBV9,14,TRBJ1-5,once,-,TGTGCCAGCAGCGTAGAGGGGGAGAATCAGCCCCAGCATTTT,CASSVEGENQPQHF
TRBV7-9,15,TRBJ1-5,-,-,TGTGCCAGCAGCTTAGCCTCAGTTAGCAATCAGCCCCAGCATTTT,CASSLASVSNQPQHF
TRBV28,13,TRBJ1-2,-,TRBD1,TGTGCCAGCAACCGGGACAGGAACTATGGCTACACCTTC,CASNRDRNYGYTF
TRBV19,16,TRBJ2-1,-,-,TGTGCCAGTAGTATAGATGGGGAAGGTGCGTACAATGAGCAGTTCTTC,CASSIDGEGAYNEQFF
TRBV7-2,16,TRBJ2-1,-,-,TGTGCCAGCAGCTTAGTGGGTGGGTTAGTCGGGAATGAGCAGTTCTTC,CASSLVGGLVGNEQFF
TRBV2,13,TRBJ1-2,-,-,TGTGCCAGCAGTGAAGTGTCGCCGAGTGGCTACACCTTC,CASSEVSPSGYTF
TRBV2,14,TRBJ1-1,-,TRBD1,TGTGCCAGCAGTTCCAGGACAGGGGCTACTGAAGCTTTCTTT,CASSSRTGATEAFF
TRBV27,17,TRBJ2-3,-,TRBD2,TGTGCCAGCAGCCCACCCCGGGGAGGGGCCGCATGGGATACGCAGTATTTT,CASSPPRGGAAWDTQYF
TRBV3-1/TRBV3-2,15,TRBJ2-5,-,TRBD2,TGTGCCAGCAGCCCCTTGGCGGGGGGGGCGGAGACCCAGTACTTC,CASSPLAGGAETQYF
TRBV5-4,15,TRBJ2-5,-,-,TGTGCCAGCAGGGGAGGGGGACAGCTCCAAGAGACCCAGTACTTC,CASRGGGQLQETQYF
TRBV7-2,14,TRBJ1-1,few,-,TGTGCCAGCAGCTTGCTACAGGGTTTCACTGAAGCTTTCTTT,CASSLLQGFTEAFF
TRBV3-1/TRBV3-2,13,TRBJ2-5,once,-,TGTGCCAGCAGCCAAGATTTCGGGGAGACCCAGTACTTC,CASSQDFGETQYF
TRBV30,16,TRBJ2-5,-,TRBD1,TGTGCCTGGAGTCTATACAGGGGGCGGTTGCAAGAGACCCAGTACTTC,CAWSLYRGRLQETQYF
TRBV4-2,15,TRBJ2-2,-,TRBD1,TGTGCCAGCCGAGAAACAGGGGGCGCGTCCGGGGAGCTGTTTTTT,CASRETGGASGELFF
TRBV6-5,14,TRBJ2-3,-,-,TGTGCCAGCAGTTATGGCCGCGGCACAGATACGCAGTATTTT,CASSYGRGTDTQYF
TRBV10-3,11,TRBJ2-7,-,-,TGTGCCATCAGGCAGGGACGTGAGCAGTACTTC,CAIRQGREQYF
TRBV19,16,TRBJ1-4,once,-,TGTGCCAGTAGTAAGATCACCGGGACACCTAATGAAAAACTGTTTTTT,CASSKITGTPNEKLFF
TRBV7-2,15,TRBJ2-2,-,-,TGTGCCAGCAGCTTAGCTAGCGCTATTACCGGGGAGCTGTTTTTT,CASSLASAITGELFF
TRBV4-3,15,TRBJ2-7,-,TRBD1,TGCGCCAGCAGCCAAGATCTAGGACAGGTTTTCGGGCAGTACTTC,CASSQDLGQVFGQYF
TRBV5-5,18,TRBJ2-6,-,-,TGTGCCAGCAGCTTGGATGCAGATAGGAACTCGGGGGCCAACGTCCTGACTTTC,CASSLDADRNSGANVLTF
TRBV7-8,14,TRBJ2-7,-,-,TGTGCCAGCAGCTTAGGCTACAGCTCCTACGAGCAGTACTTC,CASSLGYSSYEQYF
TRBV7-9,16,TRBJ2-3,-,-,TGTGCCAGCAGCCCCCCCGCAGGGGTCTACACAGATACGCAGTATTTT,CASSPPAGVYTDTQYF
TRBV9,14,TRBJ2-7,-,-,TGTGCAGTTACGGGCCTGAGGGCCCCTTACGAGCAGTACTTC,CAVTGLRAPYEQYF
TRBV29-1,12,TRBJ1-1,-,-,TGCAGCGTTGTTCCGGGGAACACTGAAGCTTTCTTT,CSVVPGNTEAFF
TRBV6-6,10,TRBJ2-5,-,-,TGTGCCAGCAGCGGGGAGACCCAGTACTTC,CASSGETQYF
TRBV3-1/TRBV3-2,14,TRBJ2-7,-,-,TGTGCCAGCAGCCAAGGAGACAGCTCCTACGAGCAGTACTTC,CASSQGDSSYEQYF
TRBV27,13,TRBJ2-1,-,TRBD2,TGTGCCAGCAGCCCGGGGGGGAAAAATGAGCAGTTCTTC,CASSPGGKNEQFF
TRBV7-2,15,TRBJ2-1,-,TRBD2,TGTGCCAGCAGCTTATGGGCTAGCGGGATCTACGAGCAGTTCTTC,CASSLWASGIYEQFF
TRBV21-1,19,TRBJ2-2,-,-,TGTGCCAGCAGCAAGGGGGCAGACCAAAGACCTCCGAACACCGGGGAGCTGTTTTTT,CASSKGADQRPPNTGELFF
TRBV6-4,16,TRBJ1-6,-,TRBD1,TGTGCCAGCAGCGTTGGAGGGGGCAGCTATAATTCACCCCTCCACTTT,CASSVGGGSYNSPLHF
TRBV5-1,15,TRBJ1-2,-,TRBD1,TGCGCCAGCAGTTCCGAGGACAGGGTTGTTTATGGCTACACCTTC,CASSSEDRVVYGYTF
TRBV5-1,14,TRBJ2-3,once,TRBD1,TGCGCCAGCAGCTTGGGACAGGGGGAGAATACGCAGTATTTT,CASSLGQGENTQYF
TRBV5-1,18,TRBJ2-1,-,TRBD2,TGCGCCAGCAGCTTGGCCGGGACTAGCAGAAGCACCTACAATGAGCAGTTCTTC,CASSLAGTSRSTYNEQFF
TRBV10-2,15,TRBJ2-3,-,-,TGCGCCAGCAGTGAGAGGCAGGGGTTTGCAGATACGCAGTATTTT,CASSERQGFADTQYF
TRBV7-9,16,TRBJ1-6,-,-,TGTGCCAGCAGCTTAGTTTCAGGGTCCGGTAATTCACCCCTCCACTTT,CASSLVSGSGNSPLHF
TRBV27,15,TRBJ2-7,-,TRBD1,TGTGCCAGCAGTATCCGACAGGGCCACCCCTACGAGCAGTACTTC,CASSIRQGHPYEQYF
TRBV19,15,TRBJ1-1,-,-,TGTGCCAGTAGCCCGCGGATGGAGGGCGCCACTGAAGCTTTCTTT,CASSPRMEGATEAFF
TRBV7-2,14,TRBJ2-5,few,TRBD1,TGTGCCAGCAGCTACAGGGGCCGCCAAGAGACCCAGTACTTC,CASSYRGRQETQYF
TRBV6-4,13,TRBJ1-2,-,-,TGTGCCAGCAGTCCCGGAGGGAGCTATGGCTACACCTTC,CASSPGGSYGYTF
TRBV24-1,15,TRBJ2-7,-,-,TGTGCCACCGGATCCAACGAGAGGGGGATCTACGAGCAGTACTTC,CATGSNERGIYEQYF
TRBV5-4,14,TRBJ1-1,once,-,TGTGCCAGCAGCTTCGGGGGGCCCGGGGGTGAAGCTTTCTTT,CASSFGGPGGEAFF
TRBV5-4,14,TRBJ1-1,-,-,TGTGCCAGCAGCTTGGGCAGAAGGAGCACTGAAGCTTTCTTT,CASSLGRRSTEAFF
TRBV10-2,16,TRBJ2-3,-,-,TGCGCCAGCAGTGAGTTGGACACCCAGATAGCAGATACGCAGTATTTT,CASSELDTQIADTQYF
TRBV7-3,16,TRBJ2-5,-,TRBD2,TGTGCCAGCAGCCCCGGGACTAGCGGTCCCGGGGAGACCCAGTACTTC,CASSPGTSGPGETQYF
TRBV5-1,14,TRBJ2-1,once,TRBD2,TGCGCCAGCAGACCGGGGGGGCCCAACAATGAGCAGTTCTTC,CASRPGGPNNEQFF
TRBV7-9,16,TRBJ1-2,-,-,TGTGCCAGCAGCTTCTATATCCCCGACCCAGGCGTGGGCTACACCTTC,CASSFYIPDPGVGYTF
TRBV13,15,TRBJ1-2,-,-,TGTGCCAGCAGCCCGGCCCGTCTGCAGGACTATGGCTACACCTTC,CASSPARLQDYGYTF
TRBV27,15,TRBJ2-3,-,-,TGTGCCAGCAGCCCCACTTCCATGGGCACAGATACGCAGTATTTT,CASSPTSMGTDTQYF
TRBV24-1,17,TRBJ1-6,once,-,TGTGTCACCAGTGATTCTATCGGGCGTCGGCGTAATTCACCCCTCCACTTT,CVTSDSIGRRRNSPLHF
TRBV6-5,14,TRBJ2-7,once,TRBD1,TGTGCCAGCAGGCCCGGACAGGGAGCCTACGAGCAGTACTTC,CASRPGQGAYEQYF
TRBV28,16,TRBJ2-3,-,TRBD2,TGTGCCAGCAGTGATCCGGGGGGGAGTAGCACAGATACGCAGTATTTT,CASSDPGGSSTDTQYF
TRBV24-1,15,TRBJ2-1,-,-,TGTGCCACCAGTGATCCCGGGGCAGAAGACAATGAGCAGTTCTTC,CATSDPGAEDNEQFF